The 31 T cell receptor beta chains given below trace back to one sample, sequenced in a study of spatial heterogeneity in lung cancer. MiXCR, applied by TCRdb to the 5' RACE reads, yields one record per CDR3 protein. There are about 8,100 distinct CDR3 sequences in the sample; around 12% occur only once, and roughly 9.6% lies in the top ten. Time point specified: sample taken at primary tumor resection. The study, taken as a whole, reports: The number of expanded tumor alpha and beta chains correlated with mutation number.

Which antigens these TCRs recognize remains unknown. The material was lung tumor tissue, obtained at surgery. The receptor source for this set is a male donor with early-stage non-small cell lung cancer.

This clonotype was detected ten times or more. V usage is TRBV7-7 and J usage is TRBJ2-7; no clear D gene. This CDR3 spans 16 amino acids. The V end lost 5 bases, the J end lost 2 bases, and 19 bases lay between the germline ends. CDR1 is SSHAT and CDR2 is FNYEAQ in the germline V gene (reference sequence). CDR3 nucleotides: TGTGCCAGCAGCCGAATGGACGGACGCCCGGCCTACGAGCAGTACTTC. It translates to CASSRMDGRPAYEQYF.

This clonotype was recorded many times. The chain recombines TRBV4-1 with TRBJ1-5; maybe TRBD1 (5 bases). The CDR3 covers 16 residues. CDR1 is MGHRA and CDR2 is YSYEKL in the germline V gene. V lost 0 bases, J lost 2 bases, and 11 bases lay in between. The CDR3 nucleotides are TGCGCCAGCAGCCAAGATCGGGGAGGGGGCAATCAGCCCCAGCATTTT. The encoded protein is CASSQDRGGGNQPQHF.

The chain employs TRBV20-1 and TRBJ2-5, with 9 bases lining up with TRBD2. Germline lookup yields CDR1 DFQATT and CDR2 SNEGSKA (reference sequence). The CDR3 length is 15 residues. Losses at the gene ends were 1 base for V and 2 bases for J; bases not matched to a gene: 5. The chain's CDR3 is CSARVAGVGQETQYF. The CDR3 DNA reads TGCAGTGCTAGAGTAGCGGGAGTTGGTCAAGAGACCCAGTACTTC.

Of note for this clonotype: This could be a read error, since a much larger clone is one nucleotide away. The V gene is TRBV6-5, the J gene TRBJ2-2, with a possible D match to TRBD2 (5 bases). Germline V gene lookup returns CDR1 MNHEY and CDR2 SVGAGI. CDR3 length: 13 amino acids. The CDR3 coding sequence is TGTGCCAGCAGTTACGGACGTACCGGGAAGCTGTTTTTT. Protein product: CASSYGRTGKLFF.

This clonotype is termed medium-sized. The genes are TRBV12-3 or TRBV12-4 and TRBJ1-1; 9 positions agree with TRBD1. Unmatched junction bases numbered 2, after V lost 5 bases and J lost 1 base. The CDR3 has 14 residues. This CDR3 reads CASSPGQGNTEAFF. The DNA for the CDR3 is TGTGCCAGCAGTCCGGGACAGGGGAACACTGAAGCTTTCTTT.

By sample share, this clonotype is large. The genes are TRBV4-3 and TRBJ2-2; tentative D call: TRBD1 (6 bases). The CDR3 runs 14 residues. Germline V CDR1 and CDR2: LGHNA, YSLEER. The ends were cut back, 0 bases at V and 7 bases at J, with 9 bases in the middle. DNA for the CDR3: TGCGCCAGCAGCCAAGATCGACAGGACGGGGAGCTGTTTTTT. Translation: CASSQDRQDGELFF.

This clonotype was detected ten times or more. CDR3 nucleotide sequence: TGCGCCAGCAGCTTGTCCGAGACCCAGTACTTC. Its translation is CASSLSETQYF. The J gene is TRBJ2-5, the V gene TRBV5-1, with unresolved D. The CDR3 covers 11 residues. V lost 1 base and J lost 5, with 3 bases in between. CDR1 is SGHRS, CDR2 YFSETQ, per germline.

This clonotype was picked up many times. The chain has TRBV2 and TRBJ2-3; 9 nucleotides match TRBD2. V trimming: 4 bases; J trimming: 3 bases; junction bases outside the gene matches: 2. This CDR3 comprises 14 residues. CDR1 is SNHLY and CDR2 is FYNNEI in the germline V gene. The DNA of the CDR3 is TGTGCCAGCAGTGGAGCGGGAGGAACAGATACGCAGTATTTT. Its protein is CASSGAGGTDTQYF.

CDR3 sequence reads: CASSISTTPANEQYF. DNA for the CDR3: TGTGCCAGTAGTATATCGACGACGCCGGCCAACGAGCAGTACTTC. The chain combines TRBV19 with TRBJ2-7; no clear D. In germline, CDR1 is LNHDA, CDR2 SQIVND (reference sequence). The germline V and J ends were trimmed by 2 bases and 5 bases, with 16 bases remaining between them. CDR3 size: 15 residues. The whole variable domain, filled in from reference TRBV19 and TRBJ2-7, reads DGGITQSPKYLFRKEGQNVTLSCEQNLNHDAMYWYRQDPGQGLRLIYYSQIVNDFQKGDIAEGYSVSREKKESFPLTVTSAQKNPTAFYLCASSISTTPANEQYFGPGTRLTVT.

By frequency in the sample, this clonotype is medium-sized. One end of the junction does not line up with germline, which may come from a read error. This rearrangement joins TRBV20-1 to TRBJ2-1; D is ambiguous. CDR1 and CDR2 (germline): DFQATT, SNEGSKA (reference sequence). The CDR3 totals 12 residues. The CDR3 is CSATDSFNEQFF. The DNA for the CDR3 is TGCAGTGCTACCGACTCCTTCAATGAGCAGTTCTTC.

The CDR3 spells CASSHKGVSSYEQYF. The DNA of the CDR3 is TGTGCCAGCAGTCATAAGGGGGTTTCCTCCTACGAGCAGTACTTC. The chain combines TRBV27 with TRBJ2-7; D is perhaps TRBD1 (6 bases). V was trimmed by 5 bases and J by 0 bases, leaving 14 bases between them. Germline V gene data show CDR1 as MNHEY and CDR2 as SMNVEV (reference sequence). CDR3 size: 15 residues.

The sample holds many counts of this clonotype. J is TRBJ2-5 and V is TRBV29-1; D not resolved. This CDR3 has 13 amino acids. From germline, CDR1 is SQVTM and CDR2 ANQGSEA. Trimming cost V 0 bases and J 7 bases, with 12 bases left between them. In DNA, the CDR3 is TGCAGCGTTGAAGATGCCCCCCCAGGGACCCAGTACTTC. It is translated as CSVEDAPPGTQYF.

The chain links TRBV7-8 to TRBJ2-1; 10 bases agree with TRBD2. After removal of 6 bases from V and 6 bases from J, the junction contained 2 bases not matched to a gene. Germline V CDR1 and CDR2: SGHVS, FQNEAQ. The CDR3 is 13 amino acids. The CDR3 DNA sequence: TGTGCCAGCAGTAGGACTAGCGGCAATGAGCAGTTCTTC. It yields the protein CASSRTSGNEQFF.

This clonotype was picked up many times. The J gene is TRBJ1-3, the V gene TRBV20-1; no clear D. Germline loops: CDR1 DFQATT, CDR2 SNEGSKA (reference sequence). V was trimmed by 6 bases and J by 0 bases, leaving 12 bases between them. The CDR3 loop spans 14 amino acids. Here the CDR3 reads CSALLLGSGNTIYF. In DNA, the CDR3 is TGCAGTGCCTTACTGCTTGGCTCTGGAAACACCATATATTTT.

This clonotype was recorded many times. This chain joins TRBV5-5 and TRBJ1-1; the D is unclear. CDR3 length equals 17 residues. V gave up 4 bases and J gave up 2 bases, with 21 bases separating them. Germline V gene data show CDR1 as SGHKS and CDR2 as YYEKEE (reference sequence). CDR3 sequence: CASSRISIGRINTEAFF. As DNA, the CDR3 is TGTGCCAGCAGCCGAATTAGTATTGGACGGATAAACACTGAAGCTTTCTTT.

This clonotype was found many times. V usage is TRBV28 and J usage is TRBJ2-5, with D possibly being TRBD1 (6 bases). Germline CDR1 reads MDHEN; CDR2 reads SYDVKM. The CDR3 sequence is 16 residues long. Trimming stripped 10 bases from V and 3 bases from J, with 24 bases between. The CDR3, as DNA: TGTGCCACCCTCCCAGCTCCGGGACAAGGGGAAGAGACCCAGTACTTC. Protein: CATLPAPGQGEETQYF.

J is TRBJ1-2 and V is TRBV6-5, with 9 bases identical to TRBD1. The CDR3 loop spans 16 amino acids. The germline V gene has CDR1 MNHEY and CDR2 SVGAGI. With V trimmed by 5 bases and J by 1 base, 8 bases remained unmatched. The CDR3 reads CASSPQGTGINYGYTF. CDR3 in DNA: TGTGCCAGCAGTCCCCAGGGGACAGGGATTAACTATGGCTACACCTTC.

This clonotype is labeled as medium-sized. The rearrangement joins TRBV6-5 to TRBJ1-3; D remains unclear. Germline lookup yields CDR1 MNHEY and CDR2 SVGAGI. The CDR3 spans 16 residues. V was clipped by 0 bases and J by 0 bases, with 9 bases between them. The CDR3 spells CASSYSEQSSGNTIYF. CDR3 in DNA: TGTGCCAGCAGTTACTCGGAACAGAGCTCTGGAAACACCATATATTTT.

This clonotype has ten or more counts. The V call is TRBV11-2, the J call TRBJ2-4, with 9 bases matching TRBD1. J lost 6 bases, V lost 1 base, and 7 bases had no gene match. This CDR3 contains 16 residues. Germline-derived CDR1 and CDR2 are SGHAT and FQNNGV. In DNA, the CDR3 is TGTGCCAGCAGCTTAGGGGACAGGGTTGGTGGAAACATTCAGTACTTC. Its translation is CASSLGDRVGGNIQYF.

The chain couples TRBV7-9 to TRBJ2-4, with D possibly TRBD1 on 6 matching bases. V lost 5 bases and J 1 base, leaving 18 bases between the germline ends. This CDR3 is 17 amino acids long. Germline V gene sequence: CDR1 SEHNR, CDR2 FQNEAQ (reference sequence). CDR3 in amino acids: CASSLGRTGTAKNIQYF. In nucleotides, the CDR3 is TGTGCCAGCAGCCTAGGACGAACAGGGACGGCCAAAAACATTCAGTACTTC.

This clonotype was observed at least ten times. The gene calls are TRBV28 and TRBJ2-2; D possibly matches TRBD1 or TRBD2 (6 bases each). CDR3 length: 14 residues. Germline V gene lookup returns CDR1 MDHEN and CDR2 SYDVKM. V was shortened by 10 bases and J by 3 bases, with 15 bases between the two germline ends. In nucleotides, the CDR3 is TGTGCCACAAAGGGGGGCGGGGACACCGGGGAGCTGTTTTTT. Its translation: CATKGGGDTGELFF.

V usage is TRBV6-6 and J usage is TRBJ2-1; 8 bases map to TRBD2. Germline V gene data show CDR1 as MNHNY and CDR2 as SVGAGI (reference sequence). The CDR3 totals 16 residues. Unmatched junction bases numbered 10, after V lost 6 bases and J lost 3 bases. This chain's CDR3 is CASSPASGGFYNEQFF. DNA of the CDR3: TGTGCCAGCAGCCCAGCGAGCGGGGGCTTCTACAATGAGCAGTTCTTC.

V is TRBV29-1 and J is TRBJ2-6; TRBD1 might be the D (5 bases). V shed 6 bases and J shed 1 base, with 7 bases lying between them. In germline, CDR1 is SQVTM, CDR2 ANQGSEA. The CDR3 runs 13 residues. The CDR3 reads CSVAGSGANVLTF. The CDR3, as DNA: TGCAGCGTGGCAGGGTCTGGGGCCAACGTCCTGACTTTC.

In this sample, this clonotype turned up many times. J is TRBJ1-6 and V is TRBV10-3; D is ambiguous. Trimming pared 0 bases from V and 6 bases from J, leaving 9 bases between. Germline assignment: CDR1 ENHRY and CDR2 SYGVKD. The CDR3 is made up of 15 amino acids. The CDR3 loop is CAISESLQTNSPLHF. DNA for the CDR3: TGTGCCATCAGTGAGTCGCTTCAGACTAATTCACCCCTCCACTTT.

This clonotype was detected many times. V and J are TRBV6-1 and TRBJ2-6, with D possibly called TRBD1 or TRBD2 (5 bases each). From germline, CDR1 is MNHNS and CDR2 SASEGT. V was clipped by 3 bases and J by 0 bases, with 21 bases between them. The CDR3 totals 20 residues. CDR3 loop: CASSESGRRNVYSGANVLTF. CDR3 nucleotides: TGTGCCAGCAGTGAGTCGGGACGCCGAAACGTTTACTCTGGGGCCAACGTCCTGACTTTC.

The chain combines TRBV12-3 or TRBV12-4 with TRBJ1-4, with D unclear. The CDR3 sequence is 11 residues long. V was trimmed by 5 bases and J by 8 bases, leaving 6 bases between them. The CDR3 is CASSTQEKLFF. The CDR3 nucleotides read TGTGCCAGCAGTACACAAGAAAAACTGTTTTTT.

This clonotype has a count of ten or more. This chain links TRBV15 with TRBJ2-7, with TRBD2 identical over 13 bases. The CDR3 is 15 amino acids. V gave up 5 bases and J gave up 2 bases; unmatched junction bases: 3. CDR1 and CDR2 (germline): LNHNV, YYDKDF (reference sequence). The CDR3 loop reads CATSVGLAGAYEQYF. Written as DNA, the CDR3 is TGTGCCACCAGCGTTGGACTAGCGGGGGCCTACGAGCAGTACTTC.

The table lists this clonotype with many counts. The chain uses TRBV6-1 and TRBJ1-5; tentatively, D is TRBD1 (5 bases). This CDR3 has 12 amino acids. Trimming stripped 6 bases from V and 15 bases from J, with 18 bases between. The V gene's germline CDR1 is MNHNS and CDR2 SASEGT. The CDR3 protein is CASSPQSGFSHF. The CDR3 coding sequence is TGTGCCAGCAGCCCCCAGTCAGGGTTTTCGCATTTT.

This clonotype was counted at least ten times. This rearrangement joins TRBV20-1 to TRBJ2-3; D remains ambiguous. Trimming cost V 0 bases and J 1 base, with 11 bases left between them. The germline CDR1 and CDR2 sequences are DFQATT and SNEGSKA (reference sequence). This CDR3 has 15 amino acids. In DNA, the CDR3 is TGCAGTGCTAGAGAATTCTTTAGAGGCACAGATACGCAGTATTTT. It specifies CSAREFFRGTDTQYF.

This clonotype has at least ten counts. The CDR3 nucleotides read TGCGCCAGCAGCTTGTCTCCTAGCGGAAACAATGAGCAGTTCTTC. This sequence encodes CASSLSPSGNNEQFF. The V call is TRBV5-1, the J call TRBJ2-1; 7 bases fit TRBD2. V shed 1 base, J shed 5 bases, and the junction held 6 bases outside the gene matches. The germline gives CDR1 SGHRS, CDR2 YFSETQ. The CDR3 consists of 15 residues.

This clonotype occurred many times. In DNA, the CDR3 is TGCAGCGTTGTAGGGGTAGCGGATGGCTACACCTTC. Residues: CSVVGVADGYTF. The rearrangement joins TRBV29-1 to TRBJ1-2, with a tentative D call TRBD1 (5 bases). Germline values: CDR1 SQVTM, CDR2 ANQGSEA. The CDR3 length is 12 residues. Trimming stripped 4 bases from V and 6 bases from J, with 12 bases between.